This T cell receptor (beta chain) is drawn from a study of shared clonotypes between healthy human individuals. Trimming removed 7 bases from V and 0 bases from J, with 14 bases in between. The CDR3 runs 15 residues. Germline lookup yields CDR1 MNHNS and CDR2 SASEGT. Profiled with immunoSEQ multiplex PCR; TCRdb holds only in-frame clones, not every one. Of around 610,000 clones listed, approximately 96% were seen once; the top ten hold less than 0.12%. It was CD45RO-negative cells, positively selected for CCR7, that made up naive CD8 cells, with terminally differentiated effector memory CD45RA+ cells excluded.

This chain links TRBV6-1 with TRBJ2-3, with D possibly being TRBD2 (6 bases). The TCR sequence derives from a woman in her twenties or thirties in good health. The sample consisted of naive CD8+ T cells sorted from blood. The CDR3 DNA reads TGTGCCAGCACCCCACTAGCAGCGAGCACAGATACGCAGTATTTT. Its translation: CASTPLAASTDTQYF.